Shown below are 3 T cell receptor beta chains from a single sample sequenced in a study of blood T cells in healthy people across ages. A second PCR of 7 to 11 cycles used a sample-barcoded 5' primer and a J-beta primer mix. From the 5' RACE reads, TCRdb called clonotypes with MiXCR, one entry per CDR3 protein. The top ten hold roughly 25% of the sample, which has about 780,000 distinct CDR3 sequences, 62% seen once. The sequenced material came from blood. The receptors shown here come from a young man in good health.

This sequence joins TRBV28 and TRBJ2-2; 7 positions agree with TRBD2. This CDR3 is 12 amino acids long. J gave up 8 bases and V 6 bases, and 3 bases lay outside the gene matches. Germline CDR1 reads MDHEN; CDR2 reads SYDVKM. The CDR3 loop reads CASRRLAGELFF. Here the CDR3 DNA reads TGTGCCAGCAGGCGACTAGCAGGGGAGCTGTTTTTT. Using reference TRBV28 and TRBJ2-2 for the parts outside the CDR3, the full variable domain is DVKVTQSSRYLVKRTGEKVFLECVQDMDHENMFWYRQDPGLGLRLIYFSYDVKMKEKGDIPEGYSVSREKKERFSLILESASTNQTSMYLCASRRLAGELFFGEGSRLTVL.

V and J are TRBV9 and TRBJ2-2; tentative D call: TRBD1 (6 bases). The CDR3 contains 14 residues. The ends were cut back, 0 bases at V and 4 bases at J, with 7 bases in the middle. Per the germline V gene, CDR1 is SGDLS and CDR2 is YYNGEE. The CDR3 DNA sequence: TGTGCCAGCAGCGTAGTAGGGGGCACCGGGGAGCTGTTTTTT. This codes for CASSVVGGTGELFF.

CDR3 bases: TGTGCCAGCAACCCGGGCAGACAGGGCATGAGCTATGGCTACACCTTC. Translated: CASNPGRQGMSYGYTF. The gene calls are TRBV6-5 and TRBJ1-2; 7 bases agree with TRBD1. CDR3 length: 16 residues. In germline, CDR1 is MNHEY, CDR2 SVGAGI. V was clipped by 7 bases and J by 4 bases; unmatched bases: 15.